Detailed here is one T cell receptor beta chain. The antigen is undetermined. Researchers took RNA transcripts and amplified the TCR beta CDR3 regions from them. The TCR CDR3 first-round RT-PCR relied on the HTBI primer set. TCRdb processed the multiplex PCR reads anew with MiXCR; each CDR3 protein has one entry. The sample holds about 570,000 distinct CDR3 sequences, about half seen once. V lost 1 base and J lost 10, with 14 bases in between. In germline, CDR1 is SNHLY, CDR2 FYNNEI. The CDR3 has 15 amino acids. This sample is drawn from a study of T cells in Graves' hyperthyroidism and ophthalmopathy. Regarding the study as a whole: Ophthalmopathy was told apart from stable hyperthyroidism by a 13 V-J model. Blood shared most expanded thyroid clonotypes above 0.001.

The TCR comes from an adult woman with Graves' disease, either hyperthyroidism or ophthalmopathy (not recorded which). The chain couples TRBV2 to TRBJ1-6, with unresolved D. The sample consisted of peripheral blood or thyroid tissue (not recorded which). The CDR3 region has the DNA TGTGCCAGCAGTGAAGGTATAAGGACCCGATCACCCCTCCACTTT. Translating it yields CASSEGIRTRSPLHF.